A single count supports the clone carrying this TCR beta chain. The data derive from a study of blood T cell repertoires in COVID-19. Turning to the study itself: In each case, the material was cDNA or gDNA derived from T cells, B-cell-depleted T cells, or PBMCs.

Cohort allocation depended upon clinical history that participants reported. Symptom resolution, clearance, or two negative PCRs marked the recovered donors of Cohort 3. Data came from immunoSEQ multiplex PCR; TCRdb stores just in-frame clones and leaves some out. The sample lists approximately 200,000 clones, 82% occurring once. This CDR3 comprises 15 residues. Germline trimming cut 6 bases from V and 4 bases from J; bases unmatched to any gene: 9. CDR1 is MDHEN and CDR2 is SYDVKM in the germline V gene. The sample consisted of PBMCs or T cells enriched from blood (not recorded which). The V and J genes are TRBV28 and TRBJ1-2; 9 nucleotides agree with TRBD1. The sequence came from a man aged 35-49 years who had recovered from COVID-19. Here the CDR3 reads CASSSPGTGIYGYTF. CDR3 nucleotide sequence: TGTGCCAGCAGCAGTCCCGGGACAGGGATCTATGGCTACACCTTC.